This T cell receptor beta chain was sequenced in a study of human T cells and chemical hapten exposure (dated by TCRdb to about 2021). In the study overall: For sensitization, 2% DPC in acetone was applied to a roughly 2 cm by roughly 2 cm area of upper inner arm skin. Weekly therapeutic DPC doses were additionally applied to the scalp of patients throughout the roughly 23-week study period. Patch testing was performed on the upper back with Finn chambers containing 0.01% DPC, and the patch tests were scored after 6 days according to International Contact Dermatitis Research Group standards. Alopecia areata with under or over 50% scalp involvement, alopecia totalis and alopecia universalis were represented in the patient cohort, which was mostly female. Libraries were combined into a pool for sequencing, and differences in TCR yield between samples came mainly from small differences in library volumes within the pool. The study tracked peripheral blood TCR repertoire changes in vivo during primary and secondary sensitization to the hapten diphenylcyclopropenone (DPC) in alopecia patients. Blood samples were taken from patients before sensitization (week 0) and at 2, 6 and about 24 weeks after DPC sensitization. Blood for TCR sequencing was provided by twenty-nine alopecia patients at one to four time points (pre-sensitization, 2, 6 and 24 weeks). General study outcomes and caveats: Significantly more large CDR3 similarity clusters were formed by expanded TCRs than by pre-sensitization or healthy control sets, consistent with antigen-driven responses. After repeated subsampling, the strength of the expansion versus patch-test correlation and the threshold at which it became significant changed. Alopecia, a presumed autoimmune disease, was present in all patients, so the immune response of the patients might differ from that of healthy individuals. DPC sensitization did not change how many TCRs were above 1 in 1000 frequency, and no evidence was found of alterations in global repertoire structure. The number of PT1 expanded TCRs positively correlated with patch test score, significant at thresholds 8, 16 and 32 but not 4.

Libraries came from RACE. TCRdb records NextSeq 500 as the sequencer. During library preparation, unique molecular identifiers were attached to individual cDNA molecules so that TCRs could be counted quantitatively and reproducibly. Both TCR alpha and TCR beta chains were sequenced from each blood RNA sample. The study's processing was this. The median number of TCRs per sample was 90,000 to 100,000, ranging from about 20,000 to 750,000. The Decombinator software suite was used to annotate the V, J and CDR3 of the TCR reads. For the PS versus PT1 abundance plots, all samples were subsampled to the same number of TCRs (28,000). Expanded TCRs were defined as absent before sensitization and observed at least eight times at the 2-week time point. TCRdb reworked the public reads: Q25 trimming with fastp, MiXCR clone assembly, productive beta chains retained. Rows are combined by CDR3 protein, so each entry shows the most common genes and DNA. Here the V and J calls rest on TCRdb's processing, not on the authors' analysis. The sample has tens of thousands of distinct CDR3 sequences on record, 9.9% of them singletons. Clones ranked in the top ten supply roughly 15% of the sample.

This clonotype has more than one count but fewer than ten. Its antigen specificity is not known. The record has no base qualities; no much larger clone is one base away. The label giving this sample's time point can be read as: patch test 3, about 24 weeks after DPC sensitization. This specimen's treatment or condition label, per the study, means: therapeutic diphenylcyclopropenone sensitization with weekly scalp DPC. Blood at each patch-test visit was drawn before the patch test was applied. Patients were considered eligible if aged 18 to 70, diagnosed with alopecia and deemed suitable for DPC therapy, and patients were excluded if pregnant. Total RNA was isolated from unfractionated whole blood collected in Tempus Blood RNA tubes. Per the germline V gene, SGHAT is the CDR1 and FQNNGV is the CDR2. Taken from cysteine to phenylalanine, the CDR3 has 14 residues. Solely the CDR3 DNA is kept, with 42 bases framed from the first base. Cut back by 3 bases and 5 bases, the V and J ends lie 11 bases apart.

The sequence links TRBV11-2 to TRBJ2-1; matching of 6 bases hints at TRBD2 as the D gene. This clonotype was sampled from a middle-aged woman with alopecia areata. Some clones in this sample may be carry-over from other donors' samples. Specimen: whole blood, collected in connection with sensitization to the hapten diphenylcyclopropenone (DPC). The nucleotide sequence is given as TGTGCCAGCAGCTTCCGGGGGAGAGACAATGAGCAGTTCTTC. Its translation is CASSFRGRDNEQFF.